The T cell receptor (beta chain) under discussion was sequenced for a study of shared clonotypes between healthy human individuals. V lost 6 bases, J lost 0 bases, and 12 bases lay in between. Germline CDR1 reads MNHEY; CDR2 reads SMNVEV (reference sequence). This CDR3 is built from 15 residues. This table comes from immunoSEQ multiplex PCR, and its TCRdb copy is limited to in-frame clones, with some not included. The data hold 550,000 to 800,000 clones, with around 91% observed a single time. The source is a man aged 18 to 30 in good health. Some clones in this sample may be carry-over from other donors' samples. This rearrangement joins TRBV27 to TRBJ2-1, with D possibly TRBD2 on 6 matching bases. The source material was memory CD8+ T cells from PBMCs. Subset meaning: CD45RO+ cells pooled with CCR7-negative TemRA cells. The CDR3 loop is CASSNRGSSYNEQFF. CDR3 bases: TGTGCCAGCAGCAACCGGGGGAGCTCCTACAATGAGCAGTTCTTC.